The 5 T cell receptor beta chains presented below share a single source sample, sequenced in a study of blood T cell repertoires in COVID-19. Some clones are missing from TCRdb's copy, which holds only in-frame ones; the method was immunoSEQ multiplex PCR. The sample records about 440,000 clones, 90% being singletons. The source material was PBMCs or T cells enriched from blood (not recorded which). The source of these receptors is a man aged 18 to 29 who had recovered from COVID-19.

This clone appeared once. The chain links TRBV7-9 to TRBJ2-7, with D uncertain. The CDR3 consists of 12 residues. Germline V gene sequence: CDR1 SEHNR, CDR2 FQNEAQ (reference sequence). The V and J ends lost 2 bases and 2 bases respectively, with 4 bases between them. The CDR3 region has the DNA TGTGCCAGCAGCTTAACTGCCTACGAGCAGTACTTC. This gives the protein CASSLTAYEQYF. Complete variable domain (other parts from reference TRBV7-9 and TRBJ2-7): DTGVSQNPRHKITKRGQNVTFRCDPISEHNRLYWYRQTLGQGPEFLTYFQNEAQLEKSRLLSDRFSAERPKGSFSTLEIQRTEQGDSAMYLCASSLTAYEQYFGPGTRLTVT.

The chain is built from TRBV11-2 and TRBJ2-1; 11 bases align to TRBD2. V gave up 5 bases and J gave up 7 bases; unmatched junction bases: 13. The CDR3 is 17 amino acids. Per germline, CDR1 SGHAT and CDR2 FQNNGV. CDR3 sequence (DNA): TGTGCCAGCAGCGCTACTAGCGGGAGCATAAGTTTAAATGAGCAGTTCTTC. It specifies CASSATSGSISLNEQFF.

The chain employs TRBV10-3 and TRBJ1-2; 10 positions agree with TRBD1. CDR1 and CDR2 (germline): ENHRY, SYGVKD. The V gene end was trimmed by 3 bases and the J gene end by 4 bases; junction bases not matched to a gene: 8. The CDR3 contains 16 residues. The CDR3 region is CAISDDGTGEVYGYTF. CDR3 nucleotides: TGTGCCATCAGTGATGATGGGACAGGGGAAGTCTATGGCTACACCTTC.

J is TRBJ1-1 and V is TRBV25-1; no clear D. Germline V gives CDR1 MGHDK, CDR2 SYGVNS. Trimming shortened V by 2 bases and J by 8 bases, and 12 bases separated the two germline ends. CDR3 length equals 13 residues. The CDR3 nucleotides read TGTGCCAGCAGTGAAGGCGGTGGGTGGGAAGCTTTCTTT. It yields the protein CASSEGGGWEAFF.

V is TRBV27 and J is TRBJ1-5, with D possibly matching TRBD1 (5 bases). This CDR3 region has 16 residues. Trimming took off 8 bases at V and 4 bases at J, with 21 bases between the two ends. Germline V lookup: CDR1 MNHEY, CDR2 SMNVEV (reference sequence). The CDR3 bases are TGTGCCAGCGCCCAACACCCTATAAAGGGGAATCAGCCCCAGCATTTT. Its protein is CASAQHPIKGNQPQHF.